The next 16 T cell receptor beta chains were all read from a single sample in a study of shared clonotypes between healthy human individuals. Using immunoSEQ multiplex PCR, the repertoire was profiled, and TCRdb retains in-frame clones only, with some absent. The sample holds around 2,000,000 clones, about 93% seen once. Naive CD8 cells lacked CD45RO, underwent positive selection for CCR7 and left out terminally differentiated effector memory CD45RA+ cells. The sample comprised naive CD8+ T cells from PBMCs. Source of these receptors: a man younger than 35 in good health. Some clones in this sample may be carry-over from other donors' samples.

A few counts support this clone. The V call is TRBV27, the J call TRBJ1-5, with TRBD1 as a possible D gene (6 bases). Germline V gene sequence: CDR1 MNHEY, CDR2 SMNVEV (reference sequence). Between the trimmed V and J ends, which lost 4 bases and 4 bases, there was a span of 11 bases. The CDR3 spans 14 residues. The CDR3 spells CASSSTGWNQPQHF. DNA of the CDR3: TGTGCCAGCAGTTCTACAGGGTGGAATCAGCCCCAGCATTTT.

This clone was observed a few times. The rearrangement uses TRBV4-3 and TRBJ1-1, with TRBD1 as a possible D gene (5 bases). CDR3 length equals 16 residues. V was trimmed by 4 bases and J by 0 bases, leaving 15 bases between them. Per germline, CDR1 LGHNA and CDR2 YSLEER. CDR3 bases: TGCGCCAGCAGCCCAGTTTCAGACAGCCTGAACACTGAAGCTTTCTTT. It specifies CASSPVSDSLNTEAFF.

Regarding this clone: Distinct nucleotide sequences in the sample also encode this CDR3. The chain employs TRBV28 and TRBJ2-3; the D is unclear. V shed 5 bases and J shed 1 base, with 13 bases lying between them. CDR3 length: 15 amino acids. The germline V gene encodes CDR1 MDHEN and CDR2 SYDVKM. Here the CDR3 DNA reads TGTGCCAGCAGTCTGCTTGTACGTGGCACAGATACGCAGTATTTT. Its protein is CASSLLVRGTDTQYF.

The rearrangement uses TRBV28 and TRBJ2-3; the D call may be TRBD1 or TRBD2 (5 bases each). The CDR3 is made up of 17 amino acids. The V and J ends lost 2 bases and 4 bases respectively, with 19 bases between them. Germline V gene data show CDR1 as MDHEN and CDR2 as SYDVKM. The CDR3 protein is CASSLIGAGVGADTQYF. DNA of the CDR3: TGTGCCAGCAGTTTAATCGGGGCGGGCGTTGGGGCAGATACGCAGTATTTT.

This clone appeared a single time. V usage is TRBV6-6 and J usage is TRBJ1-1; tentatively, D is TRBD1 (5 bases). The CDR3 is 12 residues long. The V gene's germline CDR1 is MNHNY and CDR2 SVGAGI (reference sequence). Trimming pared 7 bases from V and 6 bases from J, leaving 12 bases between. The chain's CDR3 is CASNSGGAEAFF. CDR3 sequence (DNA): TGTGCCAGCAATTCCGGAGGGGCTGAAGCTTTCTTT.

The J gene is TRBJ2-7, the V gene TRBV18; D is unclear. The CDR3 has 16 amino acids. V was shortened by 3 bases and J by 2 bases, with 17 bases between the two germline ends. In germline, CDR1 is KGHSH, CDR2 LQKENI. CDR3 nucleotide sequence: TGTGCCAGCTCACCCCTTTTGGGTGAATTCGCCTACGAGCAGTACTTC. Amino acids: CASSPLLGEFAYEQYF. Full variable domain (missing parts from reference TRBV18 and TRBJ2-7): NAGVMQNPRHLVRRRGQEARLRCSPMKGHSHVYWYRQLPEEGLKFMVYLQKENIIDESGMPKERFSAEFPKEGPSILRIQQVVRGDSAAYFCASSPLLGEFAYEQYFGPGTRLTVT.

The rearrangement uses TRBV7-9 and TRBJ2-5; TRBD1 matches 7 bases. Germline V gene data show CDR1 as SEHNR and CDR2 as FQNEAQ (reference sequence). V lost 5 bases and J lost 2; bases outside the gene matches: 8. The CDR3 loop spans 15 amino acids. CDR3 in amino acids: CASSTWTGPQETQYF. CDR3 coding DNA: TGTGCCAGCAGCACATGGACAGGCCCGCAAGAGACCCAGTACTTC.

The chain has TRBV28 and TRBJ2-7; the match to TRBD2 covers 8 bases. With V trimmed by 2 bases and J by 0 bases, 6 bases remained unmatched. Germline V gene data show CDR1 as MDHEN and CDR2 as SYDVKM. The CDR3 runs to 16 residues. For the CDR3, the DNA is TGTGCCAGCAGTTTACCTCTAGCGGGTCCCTCCTACGAGCAGTACTTC. It translates to CASSLPLAGPSYEQYF.

The CDR3 region has the DNA TGTGCCAGCTCACCACCGGAAGAGGTAGCGGGTGAGAATGAGCAGTTCTTC. Translation: CASSPPEEVAGENEQFF. J is TRBJ2-1 and V is TRBV18, with TRBD2 matching 7 bases. V lost 0 bases to trimming and J lost 7 bases; unmatched junction nucleotides: 12. CDR1 is KGHSH, CDR2 LQKENI, per germline. This CDR3 has 17 residues.

A word on this clone: The sample holds other DNA sequences that translate to the same CDR3. J is TRBJ2-7 and V is TRBV5-1; the D is unclear. This CDR3 has 14 amino acids. Germline-derived CDR1 and CDR2 are SGHRS and YFSETQ. V was shortened by 0 bases and J by 2 bases, with 9 bases between the two germline ends. CDR3 sequence (DNA): TGCGCCAGCAGCTTGGGATCGGGTCCCTACGAGCAGTACTTC. Protein: CASSLGSGPYEQYF.

This chain joins TRBV7-9 and TRBJ2-5; no firm D call. V gave up 1 base and J gave up 7 bases, with 13 bases separating them. Germline V gene data show CDR1 as SEHNR and CDR2 as FQNEAQ (reference sequence). The CDR3 consists of 14 residues. The CDR3: CASSLVGPGVTQYF. The CDR3 DNA follows: TGTGCCAGCAGCTTAGTAGGCCCCGGTGTGACCCAGTACTTC.

This clone was counted a single time. The V and J genes are TRBV11-1 and TRBJ1-1; D gene ambiguous. Germline loops: CDR1 SGHAT, CDR2 FQDESV (reference sequence). CDR3 length equals 15 residues. Trimming pared 2 bases from V and 1 base from J, leaving 11 bases between. In DNA, the CDR3 is TGTGCCAGCAGCTTACTGTCGCGGGGGAACACTGAAGCTTTCTTT. This codes for CASSLLSRGNTEAFF. The variable domain in full, completed from reference TRBV11-1 and TRBJ1-1, reads EAEVAQSPRYKITEKSQAVAFWCDPISGHATLYWYRQILGQGPELLVQFQDESVVDDSQLPKDRFSAERLKGVDSTLKIQPAELGDSAMYLCASSLLSRGNTEAFFGQGTRLTVV.

V is TRBV4-3 and J is TRBJ2-7, with TRBD2 as a possible D gene (6 bases). V lost 4 bases and J 1 base, leaving 14 bases between the germline ends. The CDR3 spans 15 residues. The V gene's germline CDR1 is LGHNA and CDR2 YSLEER. DNA for the CDR3: TGCGCCAGCAGCCCCCGGGTAGCGGAGTCCTACGAGCAGTACTTC. This gives the protein CASSPRVAESYEQYF.

The chain couples TRBV15 to TRBJ2-7; D is perhaps TRBD2 (7 bases). V lost 5 bases and J 3 bases, leaving 20 bases between the germline ends. The germline gives CDR1 LNHNV, CDR2 YYDKDF (reference sequence). The CDR3 consists of 16 residues. CDR3 in DNA: TGTGCCACCAGCCATGTCCTGGGGGAGGGGGACTACGAGCAGTACTTC. Protein sequence: CATSHVLGEGDYEQYF.

This sequence joins TRBV4-3 and TRBJ1-4; D unresolved. The length of the CDR3 is 12 residues. CDR1 is LGHNA and CDR2 is YSLEER in the germline V gene. V gave up 3 bases and J gave up 11 bases, with 10 bases separating them. The CDR3: CASSQSGRKLFF. The CDR3 DNA sequence: TGCGCCAGCAGCCAGTCCGGGAGGAAACTGTTTTTT.

This clone was recorded only once. The rearrangement links TRBV7-2 to TRBJ2-1; no reliable D call. V was cut by 7 bases and J by 7 bases, with 11 bases left in between. The length of the CDR3 is 12 residues. The germline gives CDR1 SGHTA, CDR2 FQGNSA. The CDR3 region is CASKKRTNEQFF. The CDR3 DNA reads as TGTGCCAGCAAGAAGCGAACGAATGAGCAGTTCTTC.